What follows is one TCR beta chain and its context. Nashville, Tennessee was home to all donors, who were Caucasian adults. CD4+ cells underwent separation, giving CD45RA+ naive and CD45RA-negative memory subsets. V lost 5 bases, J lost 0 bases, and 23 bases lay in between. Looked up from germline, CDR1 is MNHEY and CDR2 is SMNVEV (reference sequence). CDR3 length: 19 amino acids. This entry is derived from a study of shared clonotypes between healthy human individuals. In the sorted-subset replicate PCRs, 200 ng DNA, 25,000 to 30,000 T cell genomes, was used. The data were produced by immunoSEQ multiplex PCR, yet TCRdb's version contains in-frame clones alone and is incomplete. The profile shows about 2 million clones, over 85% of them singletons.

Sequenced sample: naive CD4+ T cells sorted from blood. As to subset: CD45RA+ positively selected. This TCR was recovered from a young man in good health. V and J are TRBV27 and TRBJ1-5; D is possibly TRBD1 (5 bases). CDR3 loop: CASSPYWGKLGTSNQPQHF. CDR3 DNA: TGTGCCAGCAGTCCGTATTGGGGGAAGCTGGGGACTAGCAATCAGCCCCAGCATTTT.